This TCR beta chain comes out of a study of blood T cell repertoires in COVID-19. Study at large: PBMCs, B-cell-depleted T cells, or T cells provided the cDNA or gDNA that made up the material.

Germline V gene sequence: CDR1 MDHEN, CDR2 SYDVKM. The V gene lost 2 bases and the J gene lost 2 bases, with 10 bases spanning the gap. The length of the CDR3 is 14 residues. Produced via immunoSEQ multiplex PCR; TCRdb's table is partial and in-frame only. The table records 350,000 to 450,000 clones, 70% to 90% of them present only once. Cohort placement rested on clinical history that participants reported themselves. This sequence originates from a man aged 40-49 years in a cohort exposed to, infected with or recovered from COVID-19 (not recorded which). Sample: PBMCs or T cells enriched from blood (not recorded which). The V call is TRBV28, the J call TRBJ2-7; D is perhaps TRBD1 (6 bases). As DNA, the CDR3 is TGTGCCAGCAGTTTACCCGGACAGCCCTACGAGCAGTACTTC. Residues: CASSLPGQPYEQYF.